A selection of T cell receptor beta chains follows, all from one sample in a study of regulatory T cells in long-lasting Graves disease. TCRdb reprocessed the multiplex PCR reads via MiXCR and lists one record per CDR3 protein. The table shows approximately 290,000 distinct CDR3 sequences, with 20% to 25% occurring only once. Sample: peripheral blood mononuclear cells (PBMCs), taken when the disease was refractory, from a patient treated with antithyroid drugs. Receptor source: a female donor with Graves disease. Both conserved end residues are part of each CDR3. D genes are given only for firm matches. For some rows the clone size is stated as once, few or many, or as a class when expanded; others skip it.

V: TRBV4-3; size: few; J: TRBJ1-2; length: 15; D: -; CDR3: CASSQEAGWDYGYTF; DNA: TGCGCCAGCAGCCAAGAGGCGGGGTGGGACTATGGCTACACCTTC
V: TRBV6-1; size: -; J: TRBJ2-1; length: 12; D: -; CDR3: CASRPSANEQFF; DNA: TGTGCCAGCAGGCCTAGCGCTAATGAGCAGTTCTTC
V: TRBV5-8; size: few; J: TRBJ1-1; length: 16; D: -; CDR3: CASSSNYITGQAEAFF; DNA: TGTGCCAGCAGCTCGAACTATATAACAGGGCAGGCTGAAGCTTTCTTT
V: TRBV10-3; size: few; J: TRBJ2-7; length: 15; D: TRBD2; CDR3: CAITPAAGGSYEQYF; DNA: TGTGCCATCACCCCAGCAGCGGGAGGGTCCTACGAGCAGTACTTC
V: TRBV10-3; size: few; J: TRBJ1-1; length: 15; D: -; CDR3: CAISVGGDSNTEAFF; DNA: TGTGCCATCAGTGTCGGTGGGGACTCGAACACTGAAGCTTTCTTT
V: TRBV30; size: -; J: TRBJ2-7; length: 13; D: TRBD1; CDR3: CAFSGTGVHEQYF; DNA: TGTGCCTTCTCCGGGACAGGGGTCCACGAGCAGTACTTC
V: TRBV20-1; size: many; J: TRBJ2-5; length: 13; D: -; CDR3: CSASAGVAETQYF; DNA: TGCAGTGCTAGTGCAGGGGTCGCAGAGACCCAGTACTTC
V: TRBV30; size: few; J: TRBJ1-1; length: 15; D: -; CDR3: CAWSPLPRGNTEAFF; DNA: TGTGCCTGGAGTCCACTCCCCCGGGGGAACACTGAAGCTTTCTTT
V: TRBV6-1; size: few; J: TRBJ2-1; length: 12; D: -; CDR3: CASNSDYNEQFF; DNA: TGTGCCAGCAACTCGGACTACAATGAGCAGTTCTTC
V: TRBV18; size: few; J: TRBJ1-1; length: 15; D: -; CDR3: CASSPQGQGNTEAFF; DNA: TGTGCCAGCTCACCACAGGGGCAGGGGAACACTGAAGCTTTCTTT
V: TRBV3-1; size: many; J: TRBJ2-5; length: 16; D: -; CDR3: CASSLPFTGYQETQYF; DNA: TGTGCCAGCAGCCTCCCGTTCACGGGGTATCAAGAGACCCAGTACTTC
V: TRBV18; size: many; J: TRBJ1-4; length: 14; D: TRBD1; CDR3: CASSPRTGDEKLFF; DNA: TGTGCCAGCTCACCACGGACAGGGGATGAAAAACTGTTTTTT
V: TRBV6-1; size: -; J: TRBJ2-7; length: 12; D: -; CDR3: CASAGASYEQYF; DNA: TGTGCCAGCGCCGGGGCGTCTTACGAGCAGTACTTC
V: TRBV30; size: many; J: TRBJ1-4; length: 13; D: -; CDR3: CAWSVRDKVKLFF; DNA: TGTGCCTGGAGTGTAAGAGACAAAGTAAAACTGTTTTTT
V: TRBV27; size: many; J: TRBJ2-5; length: 14; D: TRBD2; CDR3: CASGVTSGGETQYF; DNA: TGTGCCAGCGGTGTTACTAGCGGCGGAGAGACCCAGTACTTC
V: TRBV7-8; size: -; J: TRBJ2-7; length: 16; D: -; CDR3: CASSPREDYYFYEQYF; DNA: TGTGCCAGCAGCCCCAGGGAAGACTACTATTTCTACGAGCAGTACTTC
V: TRBV7-6; size: many; J: TRBJ1-1; length: 13; D: -; CDR3: CASTDRMNTEAFF; DNA: TGTGCCAGCACGGACAGAATGAACACTGAAGCTTTCTTT
V: TRBV7-9; size: -; J: TRBJ2-2; length: 12; D: -; CDR3: CASRINTGELFF; DNA: TGTGCCAGCAGAATTAACACCGGGGAGCTGTTTTTT
V: TRBV19; size: -; J: TRBJ1-2; length: 15; D: TRBD1; CDR3: CASSIGRQGAYGYTF; DNA: TGTGCCAGTAGTATTGGTCGGCAGGGGGCCTATGGCTACACCTTC
V: TRBV11-2; size: few; J: TRBJ2-7; length: 14; D: -; CDR3: CASSLLTGKHEQYF; DNA: TGTGCCAGCAGCTTATTGACTGGGAAGCACGAGCAGTACTTC
V: TRBV12-3/TRBV12-4; size: -; J: TRBJ2-1; length: 15; D: -; CDR3: CASSNGASSYNEQFF; DNA: TGTGCCAGCAGTAACGGGGCCAGCTCCTACAATGAGCAGTTCTTC
V: TRBV7-2; size: many; J: TRBJ2-7; length: 14; D: TRBD2; CDR3: CASSLGGTSDEQYF; DNA: TGTGCCAGCAGCTTAGGTGGGACTAGCGACGAGCAGTACTTC
V: TRBV4-3; size: -; J: TRBJ2-6; length: 18; D: -; CDR3: CASSQDGGGGSGANVLTF; DNA: TGCGCCAGCAGCCAAGATGGAGGAGGAGGCTCTGGGGCCAACGTCCTGACTTTC
V: TRBV4-2; size: few; J: TRBJ1-1; length: 14; D: TRBD1; CDR3: CASTRQGRDTEAFF; DNA: TGTGCCAGCACCCGACAGGGACGAGACACTGAAGCTTTCTTT
V: TRBV6-1; size: few; J: TRBJ2-2; length: 16; D: -; CDR3: CASGEKGGVGTGELFF; DNA: TGTGCCAGCGGCGAAAAGGGTGGGGTGGGCACCGGGGAGCTGTTTTTT
V: TRBV19; size: -; J: TRBJ1-5; length: 17; D: TRBD1; CDR3: CASSLRQGAVSNQPQHF; DNA: TGTGCCAGTAGTCTCCGACAGGGGGCTGTTAGCAATCAGCCCCAGCATTTT